Following are 3 T cell receptor beta chains from one sample sequenced in a study of T cell repertoires in cytomegalovirus infection. TCRdb reanalysed the reads using MiXCR and keeps one entry per CDR3 protein. The data hold hundreds of thousands of distinct CDR3 sequences, with about 7% observed a single time. Material: PBMCs. Receptor source: a human donor in good health (CMV status not recorded). Some clones in this sample may be carry-over from other donors' samples.

This clonotype has at least ten counts. The chain joins TRBV6-1 to TRBJ1-1; 8 nucleotides match TRBD1. V trimming: 6 bases; J trimming: 8 bases; junction bases outside the gene matches: 8. Germline V gene data show CDR1 as MNHNS and CDR2 as SASEGT. CDR3 length: 13 residues. CDR3 sequence reads: CASSYPGQAEAFF. The CDR3 DNA reads TGTGCCAGCAGCTACCCGGGACAGGCCGAAGCTTTCTTT.

There are many counts of this clonotype. The chain links TRBV15 to TRBJ2-7; D unclear. Looked up from germline, CDR1 is LNHNV and CDR2 is YYDKDF (reference sequence). V was trimmed by 1 base and J by 3 bases, leaving 13 bases between them. CDR3 length equals 15 residues. CDR3 residues: CATSRVRTRFYEQYF. CDR3 nucleotides: TGTGCCACCAGCAGAGTTAGGACGAGATTCTACGAGCAGTACTTC.

As for this clonotype: One end of the junction does not line up with germline, which may come from a read error. The chain carries TRBV20-1 and TRBJ2-3; D remains unclear. Germline V lookup: CDR1 DFQATT, CDR2 SNEGSKA (reference sequence). CDR3 size: 14 residues. The CDR3 sequence: CSALTPTSTDPQYF. The CDR3 DNA reads TGCAGTGCTCTTACCCCAACCAGCACAGATCCGCAGTATTTT.